What follows are 24 T cell receptor beta chains derived from one specimen sequenced in a study of CD8 T cells in Susac syndrome. An amount of RNA that ranged from roughly 0.5 to 1 ug was reverse transcribed with random hexamers. TCRdb analysed the immunoSEQ multiplex PCR reads with MiXCR anew, one entry per CDR3 protein. The sample has 78,000 or so distinct CDR3 sequences; over 85% are singletons. The sequenced sample consisted of CD8+ T cells from PBMCs. These receptors came from a human donor with multiple sclerosis.

This chain uses TRBV7-8 with TRBJ2-1; D unresolved. From germline, CDR1 is SGHVS and CDR2 FQNEAQ. The CDR3 totals 14 residues. Trimming took 0 bases from V and 3 from J, leaving 6 bases between them. CDR3 loop: CASSLALGYNEQFF. CDR3 bases: TGTGCCAGCAGCTTAGCGCTTGGCTACAATGAGCAGTTCTTC.

The genes are TRBV27 and TRBJ1-1; TRBD1 might be the D (5 bases). Germline assignment: CDR1 MNHEY and CDR2 SMNVEV (reference sequence). The CDR3 extends over 14 amino acids. V was clipped by 5 bases and J by 7 bases, with 17 bases between them. CDR3 sequence: CASSPTRGDSEAFF. As DNA, the CDR3 is TGTGCCAGCAGTCCAACAAGGGGAGATAGTGAAGCTTTCTTT.

This sequence joins TRBV7-6 and TRBJ2-5; TRBD1 aligns across 9 bases. The J segment lost 7 bases and the V segment lost 5 bases, leaving 8 bases of the junction unmatched. The CDR3 totals 14 residues. Germline V gives CDR1 SGHVS, CDR2 FNYEAQ. The CDR3 coding sequence is TGTGCCAGCAGCCCCCGGGACAGGGAGGGGACCCAGTACTTC. Translation gives CASSPRDREGTQYF.

A single count supports this clonotype. The genes are TRBV7-8 and TRBJ1-5, with D possibly matching TRBD1 (6 bases). V was pared by 4 bases and J by 2 bases, with 9 bases between. CDR3 length equals 14 residues. From germline, CDR1 is SGHVS and CDR2 FQNEAQ. The DNA of the CDR3 is TGTGCCAGCAGCTCCGGGGGCCGCAATCAGCCCCAGCATTTT. It yields the protein CASSSGGRNQPQHF.

This clonotype occurred a few times. The chain has TRBV29-1 and TRBJ2-7; a weak D match, TRBD1 (6 bases). In germline, CDR1 is SQVTM, CDR2 ANQGSEA. The CDR3 is 16 amino acids. V lost 1 base to trimming and J lost 0 bases, with 16 bases between them. In nucleotides, the CDR3 is TGCAGCGTTGAAGTTTTAGGACAGTCGAGCTCCTACGAGCAGTACTTC. It codes for CSVEVLGQSSSYEQYF.

The genes are TRBV19 and TRBJ2-1, with 8 bases aligning to TRBD1. CDR1 is LNHDA, CDR2 SQIVND, per germline (reference sequence). Trimming cost V 5 bases and J 6 bases; bases outside gene matches: 6. The CDR3 has 14 amino acids. The CDR3 protein is CASSWTGIGNEQFF. In DNA, the CDR3 is TGTGCCAGTAGTTGGACAGGGATTGGCAATGAGCAGTTCTTC.

The chain has TRBV15 and TRBJ2-5, with D perhaps matching TRBD1 or TRBD2 (6 bases each). Trimming left V 1 base short and J 10 bases short, with 19 bases between. The CDR3 has 15 amino acids. Germline V CDR1 and CDR2: LNHNV, YYDKDF (reference sequence). Here the CDR3 DNA reads TGTGCCACCAGCAGAGTTTTAGAGGGGGGCTGGGTCCAGTACTTC. Protein sequence: CATSRVLEGGWVQYF.

This rearrangement joins TRBV3-1 to TRBJ1-6; tentative D call: TRBD1 (5 bases). The germline CDR1 and CDR2 sequences are LGHDT and YNNKEL (reference sequence). The V end lost 0 bases, the J end lost 7 bases, and 16 bases lay between the germline ends. CDR3 size: 17 residues. CDR3: CASSQEAWGRENSPLHF. The CDR3 DNA reads TGTGCCAGCAGCCAAGAAGCTTGGGGCAGGGAGAATTCACCCCTCCACTTT.

This chain connects TRBV27 to TRBJ1-1; D is unresolved. This CDR3 spans 14 amino acids. Germline V gives CDR1 MNHEY, CDR2 SMNVEV (reference sequence). The V and J ends lost 5 bases and 3 bases respectively, with 13 bases between them. This CDR3 reads CASSVYRADTEAFF. The CDR3 nucleotides read TGTGCCAGCAGTGTATACAGAGCGGACACTGAAGCTTTCTTT.

The rearrangement links TRBV5-6 to TRBJ1-5, with D maybe TRBD1 (5 bases). V shed 1 base and J shed 6 bases, with 8 bases lying between them. Looked up from germline, CDR1 is SGHDT and CDR2 is YYEEEE. The CDR3 totals 13 residues. The CDR3 loop is CASSLWGSQPQHF. The CDR3 DNA reads TGTGCCAGCAGCTTGTGGGGGTCTCAGCCCCAGCATTTT.

This clonotype was seen a single time. The rearrangement links TRBV2 to TRBJ2-7, with D perhaps matching TRBD1 or TRBD2 (5 bases each). Trimming shortened V by 3 bases and J by 2 bases, and 14 bases separated the two germline ends. This CDR3 contains 15 residues. In germline, CDR1 is SNHLY, CDR2 FYNNEI. As DNA, the CDR3 is TGTGCCAGCAGTGAGGGGGTGCTCGGGCCCTACGAGCAGTACTTC. It is translated as CASSEGVLGPYEQYF.

CDR3 in amino acids: CASRDRPNYGYTF. The DNA for the CDR3 is TGTGCCAGTAGAGACAGGCCCAACTATGGCTACACCTTC. The V gene is TRBV19, the J gene TRBJ1-2; weak D call: TRBD1 (6 bases). The germline V gene encodes CDR1 LNHDA and CDR2 SQIVND (reference sequence). The germline V and J ends were trimmed by 6 bases and 2 bases, with 10 bases remaining between them. The CDR3 consists of 13 residues.

The chain employs TRBV27 and TRBJ2-5; no clear D gene. The length of the CDR3 is 13 residues. Trimming shortened V by 3 bases and J by 3 bases, and 8 bases separated the two germline ends. Germline V gene lookup returns CDR1 MNHEY and CDR2 SMNVEV (reference sequence). The CDR3 sequence: CASSFSNKETQYF. The CDR3 DNA reads TGTGCCAGCAGTTTCTCGAATAAAGAGACCCAGTACTTC.

The count of this clonotype is one. This rearrangement joins TRBV5-6 to TRBJ2-3; D not certain. Germline V gene data show CDR1 as SGHDT and CDR2 as YYEEEE. The CDR3 runs to 14 residues. Between the trimmed V and J ends, which lost 4 bases and 2 bases, there was a span of 11 bases. CDR3 sequence: CASSLPKVTDTQYF. The CDR3 coding sequence is TGTGCCAGCAGCCTGCCAAAGGTCACAGATACGCAGTATTTT.

In DNA form, the CDR3 reads TGTGCCAGCAGCCAAGTGGGAGAGAGAAAACTGTTTTTT. This codes for CASSQVGERKLFF. This chain links TRBV14 with TRBJ1-4; D is ambiguous. From germline, CDR1 is SGHDN and CDR2 FVKESK. V was shortened by 1 base and J by 10 bases, with 10 bases between the two germline ends. The CDR3 is 13 residues long.

The chain employs TRBV19 and TRBJ1-5; D unclear. Germline lookup yields CDR1 LNHDA and CDR2 SQIVND (reference sequence). This CDR3 is 15 amino acids long. The V end lost 3 bases, the J end lost 8 bases, and 17 bases lay between the germline ends. CDR3 coding DNA: TGTGCCAGTAGTATGTGGTCAGGCTCTAAGGAGCCCCAGCATTTT. Its protein product is CASSMWSGSKEPQHF.

V gene TRBV27 combines with J gene TRBJ2-1; TRBD2 might be the D (5 bases). The germline V and J ends were trimmed by 4 bases and 4 bases, with 11 bases remaining between them. The germline V gene has CDR1 MNHEY and CDR2 SMNVEV (reference sequence). The CDR3 extends over 14 amino acids. The CDR3 sequence is CASSWPGGYNEQFF. The CDR3 DNA follows: TGTGCCAGCAGTTGGCCCGGCGGGTACAATGAGCAGTTCTTC.

V is TRBV5-4 and J is TRBJ2-5; the D gene is possibly TRBD1 (6 bases). This CDR3 is 14 amino acids long. Germline CDR1 and CDR2: SGHNT and YYREEE (reference sequence). Trimming took off 2 bases at V and 2 bases at J, with 10 bases between the two ends. CDR3 region: CASSLYREQETQYF. CDR3 in DNA: TGTGCCAGCAGCTTATACAGGGAACAAGAGACCCAGTACTTC. Full variable domain (rest looked up from reference TRBV5-4 and TRBJ2-5): ETGVTQSPTHLIKTRGQQVTLRCSSQSGHNTVSWYQQALGQGPQFIFQYYREEENGRGNFPPRFSGLQFPNYSSELNVNALELDDSALYLCASSLYREQETQYFGPGTRLLVL.

The chain recombines TRBV6-2 or TRBV6-3 with TRBJ2-5; 8 bases are a match to TRBD2. The germline gives CDR1 MNHEY, CDR2 SVGEGT. The V gene end was trimmed by 6 bases and the J gene end by 9 bases; junction bases not matched to a gene: 9. This CDR3 is 13 amino acids long. The CDR3 region has the DNA TGTGCCAGCAGCGATCTCGTCGGGGGGGCCCAGTACTTC. It is translated as CASSDLVGGAQYF.

The chain has TRBV7-2 and TRBJ1-1; TRBD1 is a possible D gene (5 bases). The CDR3 length is 15 residues. V lost 5 bases to trimming and J lost 2 bases, with 15 bases between them. Germline V lookup: CDR1 SGHTA, CDR2 FQGNSA. The CDR3 sequence is CASSPSPGSNTEAFF. CDR3 bases: TGTGCCAGCAGCCCAAGCCCAGGGAGTAACACTGAAGCTTTCTTT. Based on the CDR3 plus reference TRBV7-2 and TRBJ1-1, the full variable domain is GAGVSQSPSNKVTEKGKDVELRCDPISGHTALYWYRQSLGQGLEFLIYFQGNSAPDKSGLPSDRFSAERTGGSVSTLTIQRTQQEDSAVYLCASSPSPGSNTEAFFGQGTRLTVV.

The chain couples TRBV9 to TRBJ2-5; D assignment may be TRBD1 or TRBD2 (5 bases each). The V gene lost 4 bases and the J gene lost 7 bases, with 20 bases spanning the gap. Germline V gene lookup returns CDR1 SGDLS and CDR2 YYNGEE. The CDR3 is 15 amino acids. CDR3 loop: CASSPPVGDAGTQYF. CDR3 DNA: TGTGCCAGCAGCCCCCCGGTGGGGGACGCGGGGACCCAGTACTTC.

The chain links TRBV13 to TRBJ1-2; 8 nucleotides match TRBD1. The CDR3 loop spans 14 amino acids. V shed 3 bases, J shed 4 bases, and the junction held 4 bases outside the gene matches. Germline CDR1 reads PRHDT; CDR2 reads FYEKMQ (reference sequence). The chain's CDR3 is CASSLGQAFYGYTF. The CDR3 DNA reads TGTGCCAGCAGCTTGGGACAGGCATTCTATGGCTACACCTTC.

This chain uses TRBV6-1 with TRBJ2-5, with TRBD2 identical over 11 bases. The CDR3 is 16 residues long. Germline loops: CDR1 MNHNS, CDR2 SASEGT. V was clipped by 3 bases and J by 2 bases; unmatched bases: 5. CDR3 protein: CASSELAGGPQETQYF. In DNA form, the CDR3 reads TGTGCCAGCAGTGAGTTAGCGGGAGGGCCACAAGAGACCCAGTACTTC.

The chain carries TRBV14 and TRBJ2-7; D gene unclear. V was shortened by 1 base and J by 6 bases, with 10 bases between the two germline ends. CDR1 and CDR2 (germline): SGHDN, FVKESK. This CDR3 is 13 amino acids long. The CDR3 loop is CASSQGEASEQYF. The CDR3 DNA follows: TGTGCCAGCAGCCAAGGTGAAGCATCCGAGCAGTACTTC. The full variable domain, rest sourced from reference TRBV14 and TRBJ2-7, is EAGVTQFPSHSVIEKGQTVTLRCDPISGHDNLYWYRRVMGKEIKFLLHFVKESKQDESGMPNNRFLAERTGGTYSTLKVQPAELEDSGVYFCASSQGEASEQYFGPGTRLTVT.